This TCR beta chain was profiled in a study of shared clonotypes between healthy human individuals. For the study at large: The composition of the donors was a couple of women and a few men aged 18 to 49. Per-donor plates numbered three CD4 naive, three CD4 memory, two CD8 naive and one CD8 memory. Notes on the study in general: Generally, naive subsets (rather than memory subsets) showed larger estimated richness. Clonotypes shared by all four sorted-subset donors had higher generation probabilities than non-shared clonotypes.

Assay used: immunoSEQ multiplex PCR; TCRdb lists only in-frame clones, some missing. The sample consists of approximately 590,000 clones, less than 97% of them appearing once. Unmatched junction bases numbered 10, after V lost 3 bases and J lost 7 bases. Germline V gives CDR1 MGHRA, CDR2 YSYEKL. CDR3 length: 17 residues. As concerns this clone: Its antigen is still unknown.

Naive CD8 cells lacked CD45RO and underwent positive selection for CCR7, leaving out terminally differentiated effector memory CD45RA+ cells. The sample consisted of naive CD8+ T cells sorted from blood. The genes are TRBV4-1 and TRBJ2-1; 12 bases are a match to TRBD2. The receptor comes from a woman younger than 45 in good health. CDR3 sequence reads: CASSHLGGTSGWNEQFF. The CDR3, as DNA: TGCGCCAGCAGCCATCTTGGAGGGACTAGCGGGTGGAATGAGCAGTTCTTC.